The 12 T cell receptor beta chains given below trace back to one sample, sequenced in a study of T cell changes during pregnancy in multiple sclerosis. Clones were read by immunoSEQ multiplex PCR, and TCRdb kept only the in-frame ones, dropping some. The sample consists of tens of thousands of clones, 90% to 95% of them appearing once. The input for sequencing was CD4+ T cells from peripheral blood mononuclear cells, taken in the second trimester of pregnancy. All receptors come from a female donor with multiple sclerosis, enrolled in a pregnancy study.

This chain joins TRBV5-1 and TRBJ2-1; 14 nucleotides match TRBD2. The CDR3 spans 16 residues. Germline V gene sequence: CDR1 SGHRS, CDR2 YFSETQ. Trimming took 2 bases from V and 6 from J; bases not matched to a gene: 4. The CDR3 reads CASSFGGLAGVNEQFF. The DNA of the CDR3 is TGCGCCAGCAGCTTTGGGGGACTAGCGGGAGTCAATGAGCAGTTCTTC. The whole variable domain, remainder taken from reference TRBV5-1 and TRBJ2-1, is KAGVTQTPRYLIKTRGQQVTLSCSPISGHRSVSWYQQTPGQGLQFLFEYFSETQRNKGNFPGRFSGRQFSNSRSEMNVSTLELGDSALYLCASSFGGLAGVNEQFFGPGTRLTVL.

The chain combines TRBV5-1 with TRBJ2-7, with TRBD1 as a possible D gene (6 bases). V shed 3 bases and J shed 0 bases, with 7 bases lying between them. CDR1 is SGHRS, CDR2 YFSETQ, per germline. There are 13 residues in the CDR3. Here the CDR3 DNA reads TGCGCCAGCAGCTCGGACAGCTCCTACGAGCAGTACTTC. Amino acids: CASSSDSSYEQYF.

The chain is built from TRBV27 and TRBJ2-1; 7 bases agree with TRBD1. The CDR3 runs 14 residues. The germline gives CDR1 MNHEY, CDR2 SMNVEV (reference sequence). The V segment lost 7 bases and the J segment 2 bases; nucleotides outside the gene matches: 5. CDR3: CASTDRDPYNEQFF. Written as DNA, the CDR3 is TGTGCCAGCACTGACAGGGACCCCTACAATGAGCAGTTCTTC.

J is TRBJ2-7 and V is TRBV19; weak D call: TRBD1 (6 bases). V shed 4 bases and J shed 3 bases, with 13 bases lying between them. The CDR3 length is 14 residues. Germline V CDR1 and CDR2: LNHDA, SQIVND (reference sequence). Here the CDR3 reads CASSNQGNIYEQYF. In nucleotides, the CDR3 is TGTGCCAGTAGTAATCAGGGGAATATCTACGAGCAGTACTTC.

In this sample, this clone turned up once. This chain links TRBV5-1 with TRBJ1-1; D not resolved. Trimming left V 1 base short and J 3 bases short, with 13 bases between. Germline loops: CDR1 SGHRS, CDR2 YFSETQ. The CDR3 loop spans 15 amino acids. The CDR3 reads CASSLYGVTDTEAFF. DNA of the CDR3: TGCGCCAGCAGCTTGTACGGGGTGACGGACACTGAAGCTTTCTTT. Complete variable domain (other parts from reference TRBV5-1 and TRBJ1-1): KAGVTQTPRYLIKTRGQQVTLSCSPISGHRSVSWYQQTPGQGLQFLFEYFSETQRNKGNFPGRFSGRQFSNSRSEMNVSTLELGDSALYLCASSLYGVTDTEAFFGQGTRLTVV.

This clone was counted a single time. The V and J genes are TRBV10-3 and TRBJ1-1; 7 positions agree with TRBD1. Trimming took 6 bases from V and 7 from J; bases not matched to a gene: 8. The CDR3 totals 13 residues. Germline V gene data show CDR1 as ENHRY and CDR2 as SYGVKD. The CDR3 coding sequence is TGTGCCATCAGGGGGGACAGTCGGGTTGAAGCTTTCTTT. Translating gives CAIRGDSRVEAFF.

The V call is TRBV2, the J call TRBJ2-6, with D perhaps TRBD1 (6 bases). Germline CDR1 reads SNHLY; CDR2 reads FYNNEI. The CDR3 runs to 15 residues. The ends were cut back, 6 bases at V and 1 base at J, with 10 bases in the middle. Written as DNA, the CDR3 is TGTGCCAGCAGACTACAGGGTTCTGGGGCCAACGTCCTGACTTTC. Its protein is CASRLQGSGANVLTF.

The V call is TRBV5-1, the J call TRBJ2-3, with a possible D match to TRBD1 (5 bases). Germline loops: CDR1 SGHRS, CDR2 YFSETQ. Trimming took off 4 bases at V and 0 bases at J, with 18 bases between the two ends. This CDR3 region has 17 residues. The CDR3 DNA sequence: TGCGCCAGCAGCCCGACCACAGGCGTTACTAGCACAGATACGCAGTATTTT. Its translation is CASSPTTGVTSTDTQYF.

The chain has TRBV5-1 and TRBJ2-1; 14 bases fit TRBD2. Germline V CDR1 and CDR2: SGHRS, YFSETQ. This CDR3 contains 16 residues. V lost 0 bases and J lost 10; bases outside the gene matches: 6. CDR3 sequence reads: CASSLEGLAGVQEQFF. The DNA for the CDR3 is TGCGCCAGCAGCTTGGAGGGACTAGCGGGAGTTCAAGAGCAGTTCTTC.

V is TRBV28 and J is TRBJ2-2, with 9 bases matching TRBD2. The germline gives CDR1 MDHEN, CDR2 SYDVKM. There are 19 residues in the CDR3. The junction had 12 bases not matched to a gene; V was cut back by 3 bases and J by 1 base. Here the CDR3 reads CASSLGAIAGVMNTGELFF. The CDR3 nucleotides read TGTGCCAGCAGTTTGGGAGCGATAGCGGGAGTTATGAACACCGGGGAGCTGTTTTTT.

CDR3 protein: CASSQDGAGGSTDTQYF. The DNA of the CDR3 is TGTGCCAGCAGCCAAGATGGAGCGGGAGGGAGCACAGATACGCAGTATTTT. This chain uses TRBV4-2 with TRBJ2-3; 10 bases match TRBD2. Per germline, CDR1 LGHNA and CDR2 YNFKEQ. V was clipped by 0 bases and J by 0 bases; unmatched bases: 3. The CDR3 sequence is 17 residues long.

The chain couples TRBV7-9 to TRBJ2-4; weak D call: TRBD1 (7 bases). Trimming removed 1 base at V and 4 bases at J, with 14 bases between. Germline V CDR1 and CDR2: SEHNR, FQNEAQ (reference sequence). This CDR3 region has 16 residues. The CDR3 loop is CASSLVGRDRKNIQYF. The CDR3, as DNA: TGTGCCAGCAGCTTAGTGGGGCGGGACAGAAAAAACATTCAGTACTTC. Based on the CDR3 plus reference TRBV7-9 and TRBJ2-4, the full variable domain is DTGVSQNPRHKITKRGQNVTFRCDPISEHNRLYWYRQTLGQGPEFLTYFQNEAQLEKSRLLSDRFSAERPKGSFSTLEIQRTEQGDSAMYLCASSLVGRDRKNIQYFGAGTRLSVL.